The table lists the clone carrying this T cell receptor (beta chain) with many counts. The length of the CDR3 is 12 residues. Germline CDR1 MNHEY, CDR2 SVGEGT. Trimming left V 2 bases short and J 7 bases short, with 6 bases between. Time point: blood at routine non-recurrence follow-up after resection. The source of the sample is a study of spatial heterogeneity in lung cancer. In the study overall: After resection, follow-up PBMC samples were sequenced when available, at a median of about 2 years later.

Every cDNA TCR molecule received its own unique molecular identifier. MiXCR was run by TCRdb on the 5' RACE reads, yielding one entry per CDR3 protein. The table lists roughly 71,000 distinct CDR3 sequences, around 8.9% of them singletons. The chain has TRBV6-2 or TRBV6-3 and TRBJ2-1, with D uncertain. This sequence originates from a female donor with early-stage non-small cell lung cancer. This specimen was PBMCs, taken at follow-up. The CDR3 nucleotides are TGTGCCAGCAGTTACCCCCAAAATGAGCAGTTCTTC. It specifies CASSYPQNEQFF.